Each of the 9 T cell receptor beta chains below was sequenced from the same sample in a study of tumor-infiltrating lymphocytes in primary liver carcinoma. Co-extracting RNA and DNA was done with about 17-30 mg of unsorted bulk tissue as input. From approximately 530 ng of total RNA, TCR beta-specific cDNA was reverse-transcribed using a constant-region primer. It was through three nested multiplex PCR rounds of slightly modified ARM-PCR that TCR beta libraries arose. Two initial PCR rounds of around 9 cycles each paired TRBV1-TRBV30 forward primers with a C-beta reverse primer. TCRdb reanalysed the multiplex PCR reads using MiXCR and keeps one entry per CDR3 protein. There are about 37,000 distinct CDR3 sequences in the sample; approximately 71% occur only once, and 37% lies in the top ten. What was sequenced was tumor-adjacent normal liver tissue. The receptors stem from a man aged 35-49 years with primary liver carcinoma and hepatitis B virus infection.

A remark on this clonotype: Germline is not matched at one junction end, which may reflect a read error. This chain links TRBV5-1 with TRBJ2-5; a possible D gene is TRBD2 (6 bases). Germline loops: CDR1 SGHRS, CDR2 YFSETQ. The CDR3 contains 15 residues. DNA for the CDR3: TGCGCCAGCATCCCATTGGGGGTCGGGGGAGAGACCCACTACTTC. As protein: CASIPLGVGGETHYF.

Relative to its sample, this clonotype is medium-sized (0.01 to 0.1%). CDR3 protein: CASSETYDLGQYF. CDR3 nucleotide sequence: TGTGCCAGCAGTGAAACTTACGACCTCGGGCAGTACTTC. The chain recombines TRBV6-1 with TRBJ2-7; the D is unclear. The CDR3 length is 13 residues. The V gene lost 2 bases and the J gene lost 9 bases, with 14 bases spanning the gap. CDR1 and CDR2 from the germline V gene are MNHNS and SASEGT.

With regard to this clonotype: As the CDR3 is not closed by the conserved phenylalanine or tryptophan, this likely results from a read error. The genes are TRBV12-3 or TRBV12-4 and TRBJ1-2; 8 bases line up with TRBD1. J gave up 6 bases and V 2 bases, and 8 bases lay outside the gene matches. This CDR3 has 15 residues. The CDR3 sequence: CASSLLVQGADGYTL. CDR3 DNA sequence: TGTGCCAGCAGTTTACTGGTTCAGGGGGCTGATGGCTACACCCTC.

At least ten counts were recorded for this clonotype. The V gene is TRBV6-2 or TRBV6-3, the J gene TRBJ2-1; 9 nucleotides agree with TRBD1. V lost 5 bases and J lost 0; bases outside the gene matches: 5. The germline CDR1 and CDR2 sequences are MNHEY and SVGEGT. The CDR3 consists of 16 residues. Here the CDR3 reads CASSPPGQGSYNEQFF. The CDR3 nucleotides are TGTGCCAGCAGTCCGCCGGGACAGGGCTCCTACAATGAGCAGTTCTTC.

This clonotype was found a few times. At one end the junction does not follow the germline gene, possibly because of a read error. The chain couples TRBV7-2 to TRBJ1-5; D perhaps matches TRBD1 (5 bases). CDR3 length equals 13 residues. The germline V gene encodes CDR1 SGHTA and CDR2 FQGNSA. In DNA form, the CDR3 reads TGTGCCGGCAATGGAGGGGATAATCAGCCCCGGCATTTT. Protein sequence: CAGNGGDNQPRHF.

In its sample, this clonotype was seen once. The junction and the germline gene differ at one end; a read error may be behind it. The gene calls are TRBV5-4 and TRBJ2-7, with 8 bases aligning to TRBD1. Germline lookup yields CDR1 SGHNT and CDR2 YYREEE (reference sequence). This CDR3 comprises 16 residues. CDR3 in amino acids: CAGSTMAGRGLYEHYF. CDR3 bases: TGTGCCGGCAGCACCATGGCGGGCAGGGGGCTTTACGAGCATTACTTC. The variable domain in full, with the rest retrieved from reference TRBV5-4 and TRBJ2-7, is ETGVTQSPTHLIKTRGQQVTLRCSSQSGHNTVSWYQQALGQGPQFIFQYYREEENGRGNFPPRFSGLQFPNYSSELNVNALELDDSALYLCAGSTMAGRGLYEHYFGPGTRLTVT.

With respect to this clonotype: Lacking the conserved final phenylalanine or tryptophan, this CDR3 likely reflects a read error. Because the CDR3's place on the DNA is in doubt, the DNA is left out and the CDR3 is given as listed by TCRdb. The chain couples TRBV29-1 to TRBJ2-7; the table's D call, TRBD2, was not checked against the DNA. The CDR3 region is 16 residues in length, termini included. CDR1 and CDR2 (germline): SQVTM, ANQGSEA. CDR3 sequence: CSAMRSGAGTPYEQYY.

This clonotype was picked up one time. The germline gene is not matched at one end of the junction; a read error may be the cause. This rearrangement joins TRBV11-2 to TRBJ2-3; possible D gene TRBD1, 6 bases. This CDR3 has 15 amino acids. In germline, CDR1 is SGHAT, CDR2 FQNNGV. CDR3: CASSLASQGGDPQYF. CDR3 sequence (DNA): TGTGCCAGCAGCTTAGCATCACAAGGGGGAGATCCGCAGTATTTT.

This chain uses TRBV9 with TRBJ2-1, with 8 bases lining up with TRBD2. The CDR3 consists of 14 residues. Per the germline V gene, CDR1 is SGDLS and CDR2 is YYNGEE. In nucleotides, the CDR3 is TGTCCCATCACCCCCGGGGGGGACTACAATGAGCAGTTCTTC. It translates to CPITPGGDYNEQFF.